The 27 T cell receptor beta chains presented below share a single source sample, sequenced in a study of blood T cell repertoires in COVID-19. Sequencing was performed with immunoSEQ multiplex PCR; in TCRdb, only in-frame clones are kept and a portion is missing. Of approximately 200,000 clones listed, 86% are singletons. The sample consisted of peripheral blood. The receptor set was obtained from a woman between 45 and 60 years old with acute or convalescent COVID-19.

V gene TRBV6-5 combines with J gene TRBJ1-2; D call uncertain. The CDR3 runs to 14 residues. Germline V CDR1 and CDR2: MNHEY, SVGAGI. V lost 0 bases, J lost 5 bases, and 10 bases lay in between. CDR3 bases: TGTGCCAGCAGTTACTCGAAAGGAGTTTATGGCTACACCTTC. Encoded protein: CASSYSKGVYGYTF.

The chain uses TRBV5-8 and TRBJ2-3, with D perhaps matching TRBD1 (5 bases). Between the trimmed V and J ends, which lost 0 bases and 6 bases, there was a span of 11 bases. Germline-derived CDR1 and CDR2 are SGHTS and YDEGEE. This CDR3 is built from 14 residues. In DNA, the CDR3 is TGTGCCAGCAGCTTGGGGGGCCGGACCGATACGCAGTATTTT. It translates to CASSLGGRTDTQYF.

This chain connects TRBV6-2 or TRBV6-3 to TRBJ2-3, with TRBD2 matching over 9 bases. Germline V gene data show CDR1 as MNHEY and CDR2 as SVGEGT. V lost 2 bases to trimming and J lost 5 bases; unmatched junction nucleotides: 8. The CDR3 is 16 amino acids. The CDR3 DNA is TGTGCCAGCAGTTACGCGGGAGGGATAGCGGAAGATACGCAGTATTTT. It translates to CASSYAGGIAEDTQYF.

The chain has TRBV27 and TRBJ2-7, with TRBD2 as a possible D gene (7 bases). Germline V gene data show CDR1 as MNHEY and CDR2 as SMNVEV (reference sequence). CDR3 size: 15 residues. V was shortened by 5 bases and J by 3 bases, with 17 bases between the two germline ends. CDR3 nucleotide sequence: TGTGCCAGCAGTCACCGGGGGGCCGCAGTCTACGAGCAGTACTTC. This encodes CASSHRGAAVYEQYF.

The chain uses TRBV4-3 and TRBJ1-3; TRBD1 might be the D (6 bases). The V end was cut by 1 base, the J end by 2 bases, with 9 bases between. Germline loops: CDR1 LGHNA, CDR2 YSLEER. The CDR3 is made up of 15 amino acids. DNA of the CDR3: TGCGCCAGCAGCCAAGTCTCAGGGGCTGGAAACACCATATATTTT. It translates to CASSQVSGAGNTIYF.

The chain has TRBV19 and TRBJ1-1, with D tentatively TRBD1 (5 bases). Germline-derived CDR1 and CDR2 are LNHDA and SQIVND (reference sequence). The CDR3 has 14 amino acids. V shed 3 bases and J shed 1 base, with 9 bases lying between them. The CDR3 region is CASSINQGNTEAFF. The CDR3 DNA reads TGTGCCAGTAGTATCAACCAGGGGAACACTGAAGCTTTCTTT.

The chain carries TRBV3-1 (or the pseudogene TRBV3-2) and TRBJ2-5, with a weak D call TRBD1 (6 bases). This CDR3 is 13 amino acids long. Per germline, CDR1 LGHDT and CDR2 YNNKEL (reference sequence). V lost 4 bases, J lost 2 bases, and 8 bases lay in between. DNA for the CDR3: TGTGCCAGCAGCCCCAGGGGACAAGAGACCCAGTACTTC. As protein: CASSPRGQETQYF.

J is TRBJ1-2 and V is TRBV5-1, with 10 bases aligning to TRBD1. Germline CDR1 reads SGHRS; CDR2 reads YFSETQ. The CDR3 runs 13 residues. J was trimmed by 8 bases and V by 4 bases; bases with no gene match: 5. CDR3 nucleotides: TGCGCCAGCAGCAGGGACAGGGGATCGGGCTACACCTTC. Translation: CASSRDRGSGYTF.

This clone has just a few counts. V gene TRBV18 combines with J gene TRBJ1-3; D is perhaps TRBD1 (5 bases). The CDR3 spans 13 residues. Germline CDR1 reads KGHSH; CDR2 reads LQKENI. V was trimmed by 8 bases and J by 0 bases, leaving 8 bases between them. CDR3 DNA sequence: TGTGCCAGCGAAAGGGGCTCTGGAAACACCATATATTTT. This gives the protein CASERGSGNTIYF.

The chain uses TRBV19 and TRBJ2-3; D might be TRBD1 (5 bases). This CDR3 comprises 13 residues. CDR1 and CDR2 (germline): LNHDA, SQIVND (reference sequence). Trimming took off 5 bases at V and 5 bases at J, with 11 bases between the two ends. The CDR3 loop is CASSGLGLDTQYF. The CDR3 DNA is TGTGCCAGTAGTGGGCTGGGGCTAGATACGCAGTATTTT.

The V call is TRBV27, the J call TRBJ2-3; TRBD2 matches at 9 bases. Per germline, CDR1 MNHEY and CDR2 SMNVEV (reference sequence). The J segment lost 2 bases and the V segment lost 2 bases, leaving 5 bases of the junction unmatched. The CDR3 totals 16 residues. The CDR3 DNA reads TGTGCCAGCAGTTTACGTCTAGCGGGGTTCACAGATACGCAGTATTTT. It translates to CASSLRLAGFTDTQYF.

The chain links TRBV10-3 to TRBJ1-6; 7 bases align to TRBD1. Germline V gene lookup returns CDR1 ENHRY and CDR2 SYGVKD. J gave up 10 bases and V 6 bases, and 12 bases lay outside the gene matches. The CDR3 has 15 residues. The CDR3 nucleotides are TGTGCCATCAGGTCAGACAGGGTCGATTCATCACCCCTCCACTTT. It is translated as CAIRSDRVDSSPLHF.

This clone was detected a few times. The rearrangement links TRBV4-3 to TRBJ1-1; no reliable D call. V lost 4 bases to trimming and J lost 2 bases, with 11 bases between them. The CDR3 length is 14 residues. CDR1 and CDR2 (germline): LGHNA, YSLEER. The CDR3 spells CASSPGGSNTEAFF. The CDR3 DNA follows: TGCGCCAGCAGCCCCGGCGGAAGTAACACTGAAGCTTTCTTT.

The chain has TRBV7-9 and TRBJ2-3; D ambiguous. CDR1 and CDR2 from the germline V gene are SEHNR and FQNEAQ (reference sequence). This CDR3 contains 14 residues. Trimming shortened V by 5 bases and J by 3 bases, and 12 bases separated the two germline ends. The CDR3 region is CASSRTPRTDTQYF. The CDR3 DNA reads as TGTGCCAGCAGCCGAACCCCGCGGACAGATACGCAGTATTTT.

V and J are TRBV4-1 and TRBJ1-5, with 8 nucleotides matching TRBD1. V lost 1 base to trimming and J lost 5 bases; unmatched junction nucleotides: 4. From germline, CDR1 is MGHRA and CDR2 YSYEKL. The CDR3 has 15 amino acids. CDR3 sequence reads: CASSQVPQGDQPQHF. The CDR3 DNA sequence: TGCGCCAGCAGCCAAGTACCACAGGGGGATCAGCCCCAGCATTTT.

The J gene is TRBJ1-1, the V gene TRBV19; D is possibly TRBD1 (6 bases). V was pared by 2 bases and J by 7 bases, with 14 bases between. The CDR3 spans 14 residues. Germline V CDR1 and CDR2: LNHDA, SQIVND (reference sequence). The CDR3 region has the DNA TGTGCCAGTAGTATATTCTCAGGGGCGGTTGAAGCTTTCTTT. It yields the protein CASSIFSGAVEAFF.

Here the CDR3 DNA reads TGCGCCAGCAGCCAAGAAGGGACAGCGAACACCGGGGAGCTGTTTTTT. Encoded protein: CASSQEGTANTGELFF. The V and J genes are TRBV4-3 and TRBJ2-2; 7 bases are shared with TRBD1. V dropped 0 bases and J dropped 0; count of bases not matched to a gene: 1. This CDR3 comprises 16 residues. CDR1 is LGHNA and CDR2 is YSLEER in the germline V gene.

The V gene is TRBV15, the J gene TRBJ1-1, with D possibly matching TRBD1 (5 bases). V was trimmed by 0 bases and J by 5 bases, leaving 22 bases between them. CDR3 length: 18 amino acids. In germline, CDR1 is LNHNV, CDR2 YYDKDF (reference sequence). As DNA, the CDR3 is TGTGCCACCAGCAGAGATCTGATCAGGGCCCTCTCAGGTACTGAAGCTTTCTTT. It yields the protein CATSRDLIRALSGTEAFF.

The chain recombines TRBV6-4 with TRBJ2-3; a possible D gene is TRBD2 (5 bases). The germline V gene has CDR1 MRHNA and CDR2 SNTAGT. This CDR3 contains 14 residues. V lost 4 bases and J lost 2, with 10 bases in between. The CDR3 here is CASSAGGSTDTQYF. The CDR3 DNA reads as TGTGCCAGCAGTGCCGGAGGATCCACAGATACGCAGTATTTT.

This sequence joins TRBV25-1 and TRBJ1-3; unclear D gene. Trimming took 7 bases from V and 9 from J, leaving 10 bases between them. CDR3 length equals 11 residues. Germline V lookup: CDR1 MGHDK, CDR2 SYGVNS. In DNA, the CDR3 is TGTGCCAGCACCCTTGGAGGCACCATATATTTT. It codes for CASTLGGTIYF.

This chain connects TRBV12-5 to TRBJ1-1; perhaps TRBD1 as D (5 bases). The CDR3 length is 16 residues. V dropped 0 bases and J dropped 3 bases, with 14 bases sitting between them. Germline V gene data show CDR1 as LGHNT and CDR2 as FRNRAP. CDR3 amino acids: CASGLVLGGADTEAFF. In nucleotides, the CDR3 is TGTGCTAGTGGTTTGGTACTCGGAGGGGCCGACACTGAAGCTTTCTTT.

This chain links TRBV25-1 with TRBJ1-4; the match to TRBD1 covers 8 bases. The CDR3 has 13 amino acids. V lost 6 bases to trimming and J lost 4 bases; unmatched junction nucleotides: 1. Germline V gene sequence: CDR1 MGHDK, CDR2 SYGVNS. Written as DNA, the CDR3 is TGTGCCAGCAGGGGACAGGTTAATGAAAAACTGTTTTTT. Translated: CASRGQVNEKLFF.

The chain joins TRBV4-3 to TRBJ2-7; 8 bases line up with TRBD1. Per germline, CDR1 LGHNA and CDR2 YSLEER. The trim removed 0 bases at V and 0 bases at J, leaving 1 base unmatched. This CDR3 region has 15 residues. The CDR3 spells CASSQEDRVSYEQYF. The CDR3, as DNA: TGCGCCAGCAGCCAAGAGGACAGGGTCTCCTACGAGCAGTACTTC.

V and J are TRBV7-2 and TRBJ1-5; D unclear. V was trimmed by 5 bases and J by 5 bases, leaving 10 bases between them. The CDR3 length is 13 residues. The germline V gene encodes CDR1 SGHTA and CDR2 FQGNSA. CDR3 loop: CASSENRDQPQHF. As DNA, the CDR3 is TGTGCCAGCAGCGAAAATCGCGATCAGCCCCAGCATTTT.

The chain employs TRBV18 and TRBJ2-3; 9 bases agree with TRBD1. V was clipped by 3 bases and J by 5 bases; unmatched bases: 6. The CDR3 length is 15 residues. Germline V gives CDR1 KGHSH, CDR2 LQKENI. CDR3 residues: CASSPAQGALDTQYF. For the CDR3, the DNA is TGTGCCAGCTCACCGGCACAGGGGGCTTTAGATACGCAGTATTTT.

The chain links TRBV21-1 to TRBJ1-5; the table gives TRBD1 as D, unverified against the DNA. TRBV21-1 is recorded as a pseudogene. This CDR3 is built from 15 residues. The CDR3 region has the DNA TGTGCCAGCAGCATATATAACAGGCCCAATCAGCCCCAGCATTTT. Translation: CASSIYNRPNQPQHF.

This clone was found once. The J gene is TRBJ2-5, the V gene TRBV14; 12 bases fit TRBD2. V lost 5 bases to trimming and J lost 7 bases; unmatched junction nucleotides: 2. Germline V CDR1 and CDR2: SGHDN, FVKESK. The length of the CDR3 is 13 residues. CDR3 amino acids: CASSKTSGGTQYF. CDR3 nucleotides: TGTGCCAGCAGCAAGACTAGCGGGGGGACCCAGTACTTC.